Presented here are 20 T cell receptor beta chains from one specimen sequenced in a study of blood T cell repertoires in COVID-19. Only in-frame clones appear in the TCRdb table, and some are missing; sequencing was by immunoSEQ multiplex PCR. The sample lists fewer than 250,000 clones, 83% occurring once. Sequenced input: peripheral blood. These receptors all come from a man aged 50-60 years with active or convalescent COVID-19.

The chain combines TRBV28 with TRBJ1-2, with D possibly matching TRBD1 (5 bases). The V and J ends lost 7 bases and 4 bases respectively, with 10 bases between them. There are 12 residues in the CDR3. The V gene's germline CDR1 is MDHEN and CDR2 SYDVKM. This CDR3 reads CASNLGGYGYTF. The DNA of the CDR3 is TGTGCCAGCAACCTGGGGGGCTATGGCTACACCTTC.

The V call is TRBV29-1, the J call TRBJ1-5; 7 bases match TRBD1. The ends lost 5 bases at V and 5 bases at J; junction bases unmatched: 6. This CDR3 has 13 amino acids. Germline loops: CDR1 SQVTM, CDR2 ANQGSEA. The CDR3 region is CSVQHTGDQPQHF. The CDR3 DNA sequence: TGCAGCGTTCAACATACAGGGGATCAGCCCCAGCATTTT.

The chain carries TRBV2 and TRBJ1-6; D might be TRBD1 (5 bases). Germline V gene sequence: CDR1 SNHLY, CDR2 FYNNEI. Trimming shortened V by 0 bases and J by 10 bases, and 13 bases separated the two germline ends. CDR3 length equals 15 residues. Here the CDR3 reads CASSEALQGRSPLHF. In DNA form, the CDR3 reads TGTGCCAGCAGTGAAGCGCTTCAGGGCCGCTCACCCCTCCACTTT. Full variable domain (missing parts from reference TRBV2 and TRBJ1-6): EPEVTQTPSHQVTQMGQEVILRCVPISNHLYFYWYRQILGQKVEFLVSFYNNEISEKSEIFDDQFSVERPDGSNFTLKIRSTKLEDSAMYFCASSEALQGRSPLHFGNGTRLTVT.

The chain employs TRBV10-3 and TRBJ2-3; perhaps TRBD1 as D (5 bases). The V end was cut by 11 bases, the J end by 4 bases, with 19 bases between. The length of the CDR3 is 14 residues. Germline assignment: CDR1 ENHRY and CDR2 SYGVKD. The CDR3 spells CASASPLQADTQYF. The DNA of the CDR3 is TGTGCCTCCGCATCCCCTCTACAGGCAGATACGCAGTATTTT.

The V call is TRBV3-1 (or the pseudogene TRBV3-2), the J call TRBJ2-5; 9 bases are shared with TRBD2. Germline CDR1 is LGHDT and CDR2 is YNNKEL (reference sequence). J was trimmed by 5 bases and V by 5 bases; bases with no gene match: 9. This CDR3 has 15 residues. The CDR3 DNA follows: TGTGCCAGCAGCACGAGAGCGGGGGGTCGGGAGACCCAGTACTTC. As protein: CASSTRAGGRETQYF.

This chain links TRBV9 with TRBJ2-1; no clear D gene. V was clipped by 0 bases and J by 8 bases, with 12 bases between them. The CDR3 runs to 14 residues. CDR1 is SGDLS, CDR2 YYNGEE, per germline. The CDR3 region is CASSVASPPHEQFF. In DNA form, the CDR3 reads TGTGCCAGCAGCGTAGCGAGCCCTCCGCATGAGCAGTTCTTC.

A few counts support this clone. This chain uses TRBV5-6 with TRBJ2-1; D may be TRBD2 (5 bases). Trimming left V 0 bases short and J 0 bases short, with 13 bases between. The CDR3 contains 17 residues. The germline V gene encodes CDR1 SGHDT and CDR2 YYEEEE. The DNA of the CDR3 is TGTGCCAGCAGCTTGGTTGCTGGGGAGAGCTCCTACAATGAGCAGTTCTTC. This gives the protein CASSLVAGESSYNEQFF.

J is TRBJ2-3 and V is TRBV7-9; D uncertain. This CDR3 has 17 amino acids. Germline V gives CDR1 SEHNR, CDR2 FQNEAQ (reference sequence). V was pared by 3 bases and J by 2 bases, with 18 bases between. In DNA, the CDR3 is TGTGCCAGCAGCTTGGGCCCAATCGCCCCCTTCACAGATACGCAGTATTTT. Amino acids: CASSLGPIAPFTDTQYF.

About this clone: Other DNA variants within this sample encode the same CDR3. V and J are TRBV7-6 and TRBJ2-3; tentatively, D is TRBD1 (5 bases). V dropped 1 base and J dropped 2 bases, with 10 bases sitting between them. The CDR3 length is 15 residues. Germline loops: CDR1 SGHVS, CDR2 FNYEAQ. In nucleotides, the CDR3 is TGTGCCAGCAGCTTAGGGCAGGGATTCACAGATACGCAGTATTTT. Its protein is CASSLGQGFTDTQYF.

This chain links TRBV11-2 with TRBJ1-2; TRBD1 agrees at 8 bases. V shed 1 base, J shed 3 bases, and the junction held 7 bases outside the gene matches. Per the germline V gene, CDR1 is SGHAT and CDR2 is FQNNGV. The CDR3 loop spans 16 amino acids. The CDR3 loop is CASSLGPGQVYYGYTF. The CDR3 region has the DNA TGTGCCAGCAGCTTAGGACCGGGACAGGTCTACTATGGCTACACCTTC.

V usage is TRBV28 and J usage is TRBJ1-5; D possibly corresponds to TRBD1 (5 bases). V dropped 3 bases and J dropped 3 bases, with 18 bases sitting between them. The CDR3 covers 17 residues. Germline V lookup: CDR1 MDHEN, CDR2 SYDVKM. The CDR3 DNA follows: TGTGCCAGCAGTTTTGTAGGGGCAAAAATTTCCAATCAGCCCCAGCATTTT. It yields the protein CASSFVGAKISNQPQHF.

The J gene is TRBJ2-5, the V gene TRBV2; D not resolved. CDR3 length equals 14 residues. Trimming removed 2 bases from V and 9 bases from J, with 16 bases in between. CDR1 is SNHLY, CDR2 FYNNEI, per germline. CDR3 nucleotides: TGTGCCAGCAGTGAAATGCCATACAAGACTCCCCAGTACTTC. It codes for CASSEMPYKTPQYF.

DNA for the CDR3: TGTGCCAGCAGCCAAAGTCCGGCTGGGGACAGGGGGCCTTACGAGCAGTACTTC. Its translation: CASSQSPAGDRGPYEQYF. The gene calls are TRBV12-1 and TRBJ2-7; TRBD1 is the table's D call and was not checked against the DNA. TRBV12-1 is a pseudogene locus. The CDR3 runs to 18 residues.

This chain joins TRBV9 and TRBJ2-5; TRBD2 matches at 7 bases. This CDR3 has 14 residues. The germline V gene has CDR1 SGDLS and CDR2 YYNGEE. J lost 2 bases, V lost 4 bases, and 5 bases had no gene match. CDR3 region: CASSSQRGQETQYF. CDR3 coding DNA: TGTGCCAGCAGCTCCCAGCGGGGTCAAGAGACCCAGTACTTC.

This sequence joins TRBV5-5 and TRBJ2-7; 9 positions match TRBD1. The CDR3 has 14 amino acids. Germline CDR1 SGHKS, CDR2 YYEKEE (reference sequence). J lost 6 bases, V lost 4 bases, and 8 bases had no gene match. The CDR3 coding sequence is TGTGCCAGCAGCGACCGGGACAGGGAAGTCGAGCAGTACTTC. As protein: CASSDRDREVEQYF.

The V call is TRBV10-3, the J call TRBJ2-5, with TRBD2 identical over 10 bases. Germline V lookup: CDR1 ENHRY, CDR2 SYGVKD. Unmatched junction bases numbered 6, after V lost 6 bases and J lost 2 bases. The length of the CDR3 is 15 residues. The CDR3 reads CAIREASGGQETQYF. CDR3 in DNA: TGTGCCATCAGGGAGGCTAGCGGGGGACAAGAGACCCAGTACTTC.

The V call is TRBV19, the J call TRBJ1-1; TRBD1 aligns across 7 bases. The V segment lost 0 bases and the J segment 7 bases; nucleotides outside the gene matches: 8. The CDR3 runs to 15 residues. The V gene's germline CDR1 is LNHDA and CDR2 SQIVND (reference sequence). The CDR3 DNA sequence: TGTGCCAGTAGTATAGATCGGGCAGGGGGAGGTGAAGCTTTCTTT. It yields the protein CASSIDRAGGGEAFF.

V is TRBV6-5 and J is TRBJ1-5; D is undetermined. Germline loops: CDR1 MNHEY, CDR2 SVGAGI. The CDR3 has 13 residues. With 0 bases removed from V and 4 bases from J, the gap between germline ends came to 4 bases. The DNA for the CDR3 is TGTGCCAGCAGTTACTCGACAAATCAGCCCCAGCATTTT. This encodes CASSYSTNQPQHF.

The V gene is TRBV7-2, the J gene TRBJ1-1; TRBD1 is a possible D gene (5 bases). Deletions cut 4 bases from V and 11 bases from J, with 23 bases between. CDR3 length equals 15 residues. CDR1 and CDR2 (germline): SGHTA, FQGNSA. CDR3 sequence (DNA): TGTGCCAGCAGCTCTGGGGCAGGGAGGTCCCTTCTGGCTTTCTTT. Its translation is CASSSGAGRSLLAFF.

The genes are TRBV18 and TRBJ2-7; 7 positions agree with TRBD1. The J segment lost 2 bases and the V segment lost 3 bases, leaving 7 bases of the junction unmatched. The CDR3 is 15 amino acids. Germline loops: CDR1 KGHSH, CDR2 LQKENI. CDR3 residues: CASSPYGTATYEQYF. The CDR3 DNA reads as TGTGCCAGCTCACCCTATGGGACAGCAACCTACGAGCAGTACTTC.